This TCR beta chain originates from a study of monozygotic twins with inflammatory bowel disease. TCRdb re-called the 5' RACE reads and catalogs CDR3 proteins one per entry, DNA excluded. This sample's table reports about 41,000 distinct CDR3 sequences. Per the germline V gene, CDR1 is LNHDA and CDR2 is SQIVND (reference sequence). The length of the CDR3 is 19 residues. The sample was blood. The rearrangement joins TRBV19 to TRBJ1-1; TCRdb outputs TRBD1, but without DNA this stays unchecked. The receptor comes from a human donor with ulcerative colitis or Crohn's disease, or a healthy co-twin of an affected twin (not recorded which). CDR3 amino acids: CASSSILTRTGRENTEAFF.